This TCR beta chain was identified during a study of control samples from healthy donors and cancer patients. Looked up from germline, CDR1 is MNHEY and CDR2 is SMNVEV (reference sequence). The trim removed 6 bases at V and 5 bases at J, leaving 6 bases unmatched. The CDR3 extends over 14 amino acids. TCRdb's copy holds only in-frame clones and misses some; the assay was immunoSEQ multiplex PCR. In the table there are around 59,000 clones, under 95% of which are singletons. The source material was PBMCs. The receptor was derived from a man in his forties with colorectal cancer. This rearrangement joins TRBV27 to TRBJ2-5; the match to TRBD2 covers 10 bases. The CDR3 bases are TGTGCCAGCAGACTACTAGCGGGGCGCGAGACCCAGTACTTC. Encoded protein: CASRLLAGRETQYF.